One sample yielded the 25 T cell receptor beta chains listed below, sequenced in a study of cytomegalovirus exposure and HLA in healthy donors. Primers for the PCR totalled 60 Vbeta and 13 Jbeta. TCRdb's copy holds only in-frame clones and misses some; the assay was immunoSEQ multiplex PCR. The top ten clones hold around 1.9% of a sample with about 140,000 clones, around 80% of them seen once. Source material: PBMCs. Receptors originate from a man in his forties in good health and CMV-seronegative.

The chain carries TRBV7-2 and TRBJ2-3; 11 bases map to TRBD2. This CDR3 comprises 15 residues. The germline V gene has CDR1 SGHTA and CDR2 FQGNSA. V lost 5 bases and J lost 6; bases outside the gene matches: 7. The CDR3 loop is CASSVSGGGPDTQYF. CDR3 DNA sequence: TGTGCCAGCAGCGTTAGCGGGGGGGGCCCGGATACGCAGTATTTT.

This chain joins TRBV5-1 and TRBJ1-1; possibly TRBD1 for D (5 bases). Germline V gene lookup returns CDR1 SGHRS and CDR2 YFSETQ. The CDR3 is 13 residues long. Trimming pared 2 bases from V and 5 bases from J, leaving 10 bases between. The CDR3 loop reads CASSFPGFTEAFF. CDR3 coding DNA: TGCGCCAGCAGCTTCCCAGGGTTTACTGAAGCTTTCTTT.

This chain uses TRBV30 with TRBJ2-1, with D uncertain. This CDR3 is built from 13 residues. Germline V lookup: CDR1 GTSNPN, CDR2 SVGIG (reference sequence). Between the trimmed V and J ends, which lost 2 bases and 8 bases, there was a span of 13 bases. The CDR3 here is CAWSLTSVDEQFF. In nucleotides, the CDR3 is TGTGCCTGGAGTTTAACAAGTGTTGATGAGCAGTTCTTC.

J is TRBJ2-5 and V is TRBV18, with TRBD1 matching 7 bases. CDR1 is KGHSH, CDR2 LQKENI, per germline. V gave up 3 bases and J gave up 1 base; unmatched junction bases: 5. There are 15 residues in the CDR3. CDR3 nucleotide sequence: TGTGCCAGCTCACCTAGGACAGGAAGCCAAGAGACCCAGTACTTC. This sequence encodes CASSPRTGSQETQYF. Using reference TRBV18 and TRBJ2-5 for the parts outside the CDR3, the full variable domain is NAGVMQNPRHLVRRRGQEARLRCSPMKGHSHVYWYRQLPEEGLKFMVYLQKENIIDESGMPKERFSAEFPKEGPSILRIQQVVRGDSAAYFCASSPRTGSQETQYFGPGTRLLVL.

This clone was seen once. The rearrangement links TRBV9 to TRBJ2-3; D is undetermined. Germline V gene lookup returns CDR1 SGDLS and CDR2 YYNGEE. This CDR3 has 13 amino acids. With 1 base removed from V and 6 bases from J, the gap between germline ends came to 9 bases. CDR3 region: CASSVSTRDTQYF. CDR3 sequence (DNA): TGTGCCAGCAGCGTATCTACTCGGGATACGCAGTATTTT.

With respect to this clone: Other nucleotide sequences in the sample specify the same CDR3. The chain recombines TRBV18 with TRBJ2-6; unclear D gene. The ends were cut back, 6 bases at V and 1 base at J, with 4 bases in the middle. Germline V gene data show CDR1 as KGHSH and CDR2 as LQKENI. The CDR3 loop spans 13 amino acids. Written as DNA, the CDR3 is TGTGCCAGCTCCCTATCTGGGGCCAACGTCCTGACTTTC. This codes for CASSLSGANVLTF.

This clone was counted a few times. The chain is built from TRBV6-1 and TRBJ2-3; D remains unclear. Trimming pared 10 bases from V and 2 bases from J, leaving 13 bases between. The V gene's germline CDR1 is MNHNS and CDR2 SASEGT. The CDR3 is made up of 13 amino acids. DNA for the CDR3: TGTGCCACCCACCTCAGGTCCACAGATACGCAGTATTTT. Translation gives CATHLRSTDTQYF.

CDR3 residues: CAWRGAGVPAGGYTF. CDR3 coding DNA: TGTGCCTGGAGAGGCGCGGGGGTCCCCGCGGGGGGCTACACCTTC. The chain has TRBV30 and TRBJ1-2, with a possible D match to TRBD1 (5 bases). The CDR3 is 15 residues long. Trimming removed 3 bases from V and 8 bases from J, with 22 bases in between. Germline lookup yields CDR1 GTSNPN and CDR2 SVGIG (reference sequence).

This clone showed up just once. The J gene is TRBJ2-7, the V gene TRBV18; D ambiguous. The CDR3 sequence is 13 residues long. Trimming pared 3 bases from V and 0 bases from J, leaving 6 bases between. Germline CDR1 KGHSH, CDR2 LQKENI. The CDR3 sequence is CASSPDNSYEQYF. CDR3 bases: TGTGCCAGCTCACCCGACAACTCCTACGAGCAGTACTTC.

In its sample, this clone was seen once. In DNA form, the CDR3 reads TGCGCCAGCAGCTTGCAAGGAGGAGCTGACACCGGGGAGCTGTTTTTT. This gives the protein CASSLQGGADTGELFF. This chain joins TRBV5-1 and TRBJ2-2; TRBD2 is a possible D gene (5 bases). Germline assignment: CDR1 SGHRS and CDR2 YFSETQ. V lost 1 base and J lost 3, with 13 bases in between. This CDR3 has 16 residues. The full variable domain, completed using reference TRBV5-1 and TRBJ2-2, is KAGVTQTPRYLIKTRGQQVTLSCSPISGHRSVSWYQQTPGQGLQFLFEYFSETQRNKGNFPGRFSGRQFSNSRSEMNVSTLELGDSALYLCASSLQGGADTGELFFGEGSRLTVL.

V gene TRBV2 combines with J gene TRBJ2-2; D gene uncertain. Germline loops: CDR1 SNHLY, CDR2 FYNNEI. The V end lost 6 bases, the J end lost 10 bases, and 12 bases lay between the germline ends. The CDR3 length is 12 residues. The DNA for the CDR3 is TGTGCCAGCAGCCCGAGGTTTGAGGAGCTGTTTTTT. Translating gives CASSPRFEELFF. The full variable domain, rest sourced from reference TRBV2 and TRBJ2-2, is EPEVTQTPSHQVTQMGQEVILRCVPISNHLYFYWYRQILGQKVEFLVSFYNNEISEKSEIFDDQFSVERPDGSNFTLKIRSTKLEDSAMYFCASSPRFEELFFGEGSRLTVL.

V gene TRBV5-4 combines with J gene TRBJ2-6, with D maybe TRBD1 (6 bases). Per germline, CDR1 SGHNT and CDR2 YYREEE (reference sequence). This CDR3 spans 14 amino acids. Trimming left V 4 bases short and J 4 bases short, with 9 bases between. CDR3 nucleotides: TGTGCCAGCAGCGCAGGGGTCGGGGCCAACGTCCTGACTTTC. Encoded protein: CASSAGVGANVLTF.

This clone came up a few times. The genes are TRBV4-1 and TRBJ1-6; 7 bases are shared with TRBD1. The CDR3 extends over 17 amino acids. Germline CDR1 MGHRA, CDR2 YSYEKL. The trim removed 3 bases at V and 1 base at J, leaving 6 bases unmatched. The CDR3 DNA is TGCGCCAGCAGCCACGAGGGACAGATATCCTATAATTCACCCCTCCACTTT. Its protein is CASSHEGQISYNSPLHF.

V gene TRBV29-1 combines with J gene TRBJ2-3; D might be TRBD2 (6 bases). This CDR3 is built from 13 residues. V shed 4 bases and J shed 3 bases, with 11 bases lying between them. Germline V gives CDR1 SQVTM, CDR2 ANQGSEA. CDR3 amino acids: CSVVSGLTDTQYF. The CDR3 DNA is TGCAGCGTTGTGAGCGGGTTAACAGATACGCAGTATTTT.

The chain employs TRBV28 and TRBJ1-2, with D perhaps TRBD1 (5 bases). The germline V gene encodes CDR1 MDHEN and CDR2 SYDVKM. The CDR3 loop spans 14 amino acids. V lost 6 bases to trimming and J lost 8 bases, with 19 bases between them. This CDR3 reads CASRPDSGYQGYTF. The CDR3 coding sequence is TGTGCCAGCAGACCTGACAGTGGGTATCAAGGCTACACCTTC.

This clone came up a few times. J is TRBJ2-1 and V is TRBV7-8, with D possibly TRBD2 on 5 matching bases. V was clipped by 5 bases and J by 7 bases, with 9 bases between them. The germline gives CDR1 SGHVS, CDR2 FQNEAQ. The CDR3 totals 12 residues. This CDR3 reads CASSPGSNEQFF. As DNA, the CDR3 is TGTGCCAGCAGCCCGGGGAGTAATGAGCAGTTCTTC.

This chain joins TRBV5-6 and TRBJ1-1; 8 bases match TRBD1. V gave up 4 bases and J gave up 1 base; unmatched junction bases: 9. From germline, CDR1 is SGHDT and CDR2 YYEEEE. The CDR3 consists of 16 residues. This chain's CDR3 is CASSANTGGRNTEAFF. CDR3 sequence (DNA): TGTGCCAGCAGCGCGAATACAGGGGGAAGGAACACTGAAGCTTTCTTT.

This clone was recorded only once. CDR3 in amino acids: CASTPGGRVGELFF. DNA of the CDR3: TGTGCCAGCACCCCGGGGGGGCGGGTCGGGGAGCTGTTTTTT. The rearrangement uses TRBV7-3 and TRBJ2-2; TRBD2 matches 8 bases. Per the germline V gene, CDR1 is SGHTA and CDR2 is FQGTGA. V shed 7 bases and J 7 bases; nucleotides not matched to a gene: 8. CDR3 size: 14 residues.

The chain combines TRBV30 with TRBJ1-1; D is unresolved. This CDR3 has 17 amino acids. The V gene lost 2 bases and the J gene lost 0 bases, with 19 bases spanning the gap. Germline-derived CDR1 and CDR2 are GTSNPN and SVGIG (reference sequence). The CDR3 protein is CAWSPYRYNYVNTEAFF. CDR3 DNA: TGTGCCTGGAGTCCATATAGATACAACTATGTGAACACTGAAGCTTTCTTT.

This clone was detected a few times. This chain's CDR3 is CASSLRSQGGNSPLHF. The CDR3 nucleotides are TGTGCCAGCAGCTTGCGTTCACAGGGGGGAAATTCACCCCTCCACTTT. The chain joins TRBV5-6 to TRBJ1-6, with 8 bases that match TRBD1. CDR3 length: 16 residues. J lost 7 bases, V lost 1 base, and 7 bases had no gene match. Germline CDR1 SGHDT, CDR2 YYEEEE.

The chain has TRBV6-4 and TRBJ1-4; D ambiguous. Trimming left V 4 bases short and J 3 bases short, with 18 bases between. This CDR3 region has 17 residues. Germline V gene sequence: CDR1 MRHNA, CDR2 SNTAGT. For the CDR3, the DNA is TGTGCCAGCAGTGGACCGAGGGATCTGGTGCCTAATGAAAAACTGTTTTTT. This gives the protein CASSGPRDLVPNEKLFF.

The chain has TRBV10-1 and TRBJ2-3, with D uncertain. Germline CDR1 and CDR2: WNHNN and SYGVQD (reference sequence). Trimming removed 8 bases from V and 2 bases from J, with 8 bases in between. This CDR3 has 12 amino acids. The CDR3 DNA reads TGCGCCAGCGCGATTTTCACAGATACGCAGTATTTT. Protein: CASAIFTDTQYF.

This clone was recorded once. This rearrangement joins TRBV28 to TRBJ1-1; the D is unclear. Germline-derived CDR1 and CDR2 are MDHEN and SYDVKM. This CDR3 has 15 residues. Trimming pared 6 bases from V and 0 bases from J, leaving 14 bases between. The CDR3 DNA reads TGTGCCAGCAGCTTAGTCGGGGTACTGAACACTGAAGCTTTCTTT. Protein: CASSLVGVLNTEAFF. Full variable domain (outside the CDR3, taken from reference TRBV28 and TRBJ1-1): DVKVTQSSRYLVKRTGEKVFLECVQDMDHENMFWYRQDPGLGLRLIYFSYDVKMKEKGDIPEGYSVSREKKERFSLILESASTNQTSMYLCASSLVGVLNTEAFFGQGTRLTVV.

This chain joins TRBV6-5 and TRBJ1-5; maybe TRBD1 (5 bases). The CDR3 length is 16 residues. Germline V gives CDR1 MNHEY, CDR2 SVGAGI. Deletions cut 4 bases from V and 5 bases from J, with 18 bases between. In nucleotides, the CDR3 is TGTGCCAGCAGTTCTCGTGGGGCCGGACCTTATCAGCCCCAGCATTTT. Its translation is CASSSRGAGPYQPQHF.

The genes are TRBV4-3 and TRBJ2-2, with D uncertain. V was trimmed by 4 bases and J by 7 bases, leaving 16 bases between them. The CDR3 contains 15 residues. The germline V gene encodes CDR1 LGHNA and CDR2 YSLEER. The CDR3 DNA reads as TGCGCCAGCAGCCTCGAGGAAAGGCTCTTCGGGGAGCTGTTTTTT. This sequence encodes CASSLEERLFGELFF.